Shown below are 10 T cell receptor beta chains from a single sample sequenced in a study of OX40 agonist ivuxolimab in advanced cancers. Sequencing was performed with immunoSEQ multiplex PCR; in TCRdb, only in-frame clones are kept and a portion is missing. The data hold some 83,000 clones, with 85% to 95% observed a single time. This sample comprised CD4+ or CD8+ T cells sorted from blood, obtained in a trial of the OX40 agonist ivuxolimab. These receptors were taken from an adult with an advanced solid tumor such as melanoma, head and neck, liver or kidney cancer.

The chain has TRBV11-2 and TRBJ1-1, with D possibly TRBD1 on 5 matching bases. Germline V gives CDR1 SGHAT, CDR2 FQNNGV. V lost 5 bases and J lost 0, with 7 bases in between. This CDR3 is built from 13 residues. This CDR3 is CASSVTVNTEAFF. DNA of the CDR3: TGTGCCAGCAGCGTGACAGTGAACACTGAAGCTTTCTTT.

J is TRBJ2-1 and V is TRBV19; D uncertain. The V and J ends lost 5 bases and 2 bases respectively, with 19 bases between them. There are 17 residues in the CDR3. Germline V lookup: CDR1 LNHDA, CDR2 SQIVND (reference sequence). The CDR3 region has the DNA TGTGCCAGTAGTCCCGGACGATTAAGGGATCCCTACAATGAGCAGTTCTTC. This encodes CASSPGRLRDPYNEQFF.

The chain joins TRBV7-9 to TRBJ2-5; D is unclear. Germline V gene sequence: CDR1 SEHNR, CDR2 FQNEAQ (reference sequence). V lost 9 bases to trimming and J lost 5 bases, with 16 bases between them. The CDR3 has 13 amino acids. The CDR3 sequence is CASQRAASETQYF. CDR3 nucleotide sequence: TGTGCCAGTCAACGTGCCGCGTCGGAGACCCAGTACTTC. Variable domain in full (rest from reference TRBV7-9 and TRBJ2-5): DTGVSQNPRHKITKRGQNVTFRCDPISEHNRLYWYRQTLGQGPEFLTYFQNEAQLEKSRLLSDRFSAERPKGSFSTLEIQRTEQGDSAMYLCASQRAASETQYFGPGTRLLVL.

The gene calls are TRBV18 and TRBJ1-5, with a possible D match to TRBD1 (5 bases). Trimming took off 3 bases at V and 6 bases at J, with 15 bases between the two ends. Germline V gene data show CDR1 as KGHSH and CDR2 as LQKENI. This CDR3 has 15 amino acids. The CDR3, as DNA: TGTGCCAGCTCACCCCCGACGGGGGTTGGTCAGCCCCAGCATTTT. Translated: CASSPPTGVGQPQHF. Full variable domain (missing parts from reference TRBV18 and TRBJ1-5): NAGVMQNPRHLVRRRGQEARLRCSPMKGHSHVYWYRQLPEEGLKFMVYLQKENIIDESGMPKERFSAEFPKEGPSILRIQQVVRGDSAAYFCASSPPTGVGQPQHFGDGTRLSIL.

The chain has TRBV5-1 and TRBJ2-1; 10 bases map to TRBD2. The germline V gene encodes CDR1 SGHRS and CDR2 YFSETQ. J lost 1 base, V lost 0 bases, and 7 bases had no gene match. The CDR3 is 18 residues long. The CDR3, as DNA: TGCGCCAGCAGCTTGGCTCTCCTAGCGGGAGAGTCCTACAATGAGCAGTTCTTC. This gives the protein CASSLALLAGESYNEQFF. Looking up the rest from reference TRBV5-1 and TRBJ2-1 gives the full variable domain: KAGVTQTPRYLIKTRGQQVTLSCSPISGHRSVSWYQQTPGQGLQFLFEYFSETQRNKGNFPGRFSGRQFSNSRSEMNVSTLELGDSALYLCASSLALLAGESYNEQFFGPGTRLTVL.

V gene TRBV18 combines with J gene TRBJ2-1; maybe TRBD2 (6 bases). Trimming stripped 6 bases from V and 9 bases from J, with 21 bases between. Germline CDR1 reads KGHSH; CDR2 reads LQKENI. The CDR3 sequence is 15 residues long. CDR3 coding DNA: TGTGCCAGCTCCCAGCGTTTGGAGGGATATAGTGAGCAGTTCTTC. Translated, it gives CASSQRLEGYSEQFF.

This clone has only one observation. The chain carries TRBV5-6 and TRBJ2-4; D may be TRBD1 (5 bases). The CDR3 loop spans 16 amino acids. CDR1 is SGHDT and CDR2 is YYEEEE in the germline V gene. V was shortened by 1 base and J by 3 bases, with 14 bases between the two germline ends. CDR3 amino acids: CASSLIDSRSKNIQYF. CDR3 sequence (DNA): TGTGCCAGCAGCTTGATTGACAGCCGAAGCAAAAACATTCAGTACTTC. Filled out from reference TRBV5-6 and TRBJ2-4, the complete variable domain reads DAGVTQSPTHLIKTRGQQVTLRCSPKSGHDTVSWYQQALGQGPQFIFQYYEEEERQRGNFPDRFSGHQFPNYSSELNVNALLLGDSALYLCASSLIDSRSKNIQYFGAGTRLSVL.

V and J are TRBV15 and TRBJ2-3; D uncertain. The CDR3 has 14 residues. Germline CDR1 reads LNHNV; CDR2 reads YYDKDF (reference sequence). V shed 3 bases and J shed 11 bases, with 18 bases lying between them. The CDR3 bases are TGTGCCACCAGCAGGGCCACCCCCACCACGGGGCAGTATTTT. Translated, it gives CATSRATPTTGQYF.

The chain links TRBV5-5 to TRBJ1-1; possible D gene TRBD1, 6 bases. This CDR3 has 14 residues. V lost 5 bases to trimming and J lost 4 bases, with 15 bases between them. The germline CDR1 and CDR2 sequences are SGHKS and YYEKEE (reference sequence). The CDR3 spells CASRQATGSTEAFF. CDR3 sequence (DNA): TGTGCCAGCAGGCAAGCTACAGGGTCCACTGAAGCTTTCTTT.

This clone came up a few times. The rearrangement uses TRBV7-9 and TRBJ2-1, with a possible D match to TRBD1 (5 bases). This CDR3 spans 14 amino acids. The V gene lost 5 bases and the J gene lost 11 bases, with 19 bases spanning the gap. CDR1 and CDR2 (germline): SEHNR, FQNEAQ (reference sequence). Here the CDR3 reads CASSQGTRSAKQFF. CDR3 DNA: TGTGCCAGCAGCCAGGGAACCAGGTCGGCAAAGCAGTTCTTC.